The clone carrying this T cell receptor beta chain was found many times. The target antigen is unknown. The data stem from a study of beta chain features in type 1 diabetes. General study findings and limits: A moderate, significant TCRB CDR3 shortening appeared in type 1 diabetes across four CD4+ subsets.

Per the germline V gene, CDR1 is MNHEY and CDR2 is SMNVEV (reference sequence). The CDR3 has 13 amino acids. Between the trimmed V and J ends, which lost 3 bases and 8 bases, there was a span of 13 bases. Isolated RNA was reverse transcribed in full, so expressed TCRB transcripts were sequenced. The data were produced by immunoSEQ multiplex PCR, yet TCRdb's version contains in-frame clones alone and is incomplete. The sample has approximately 150,000 clones, about 13% seen once; the top ten hold roughly 1.4%. Specimen: central memory CD4+ T cells from blood. This sequence joins TRBV27 and TRBJ1-2; D is possibly TRBD1 (5 bases). This receptor was identified in a man between 18 and 35 years old with type 1 diabetes. CDR3 sequence: CASSFQGSVGYTF. The CDR3 coding sequence is TGTGCCAGCAGTTTCCAGGGATCGGTAGGCTACACCTTC.